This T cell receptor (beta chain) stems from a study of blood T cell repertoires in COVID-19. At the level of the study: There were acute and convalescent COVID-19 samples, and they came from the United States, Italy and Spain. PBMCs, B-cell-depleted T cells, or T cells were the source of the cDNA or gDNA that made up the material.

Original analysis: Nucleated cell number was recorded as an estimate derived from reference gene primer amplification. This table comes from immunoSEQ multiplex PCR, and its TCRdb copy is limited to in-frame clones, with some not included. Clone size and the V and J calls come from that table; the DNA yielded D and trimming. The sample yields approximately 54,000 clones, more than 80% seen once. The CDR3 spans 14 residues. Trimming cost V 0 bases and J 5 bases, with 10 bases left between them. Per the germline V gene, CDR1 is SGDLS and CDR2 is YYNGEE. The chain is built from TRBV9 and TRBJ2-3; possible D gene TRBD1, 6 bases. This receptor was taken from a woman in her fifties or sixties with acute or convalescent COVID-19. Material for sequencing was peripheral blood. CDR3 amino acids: CASSVGQVEDTQYF. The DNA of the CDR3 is TGTGCCAGCAGCGTAGGACAGGTGGAAGATACGCAGTATTTT.